This entry describes one T cell receptor beta chain. This sample was taken from a study of shared clonotypes between healthy human individuals. The germline V gene encodes CDR1 SQVTM and CDR2 ANQGSEA. Trimming removed 1 base at V and 4 bases at J, with 13 bases between. There are 14 residues in the CDR3. Produced via immunoSEQ multiplex PCR; TCRdb's table is partial and in-frame only. The sample holds hundreds of thousands of clones, 70% to 80% seen once. This sequence joins TRBV29-1 and TRBJ2-5; D is unresolved. The sample taken for sequencing was PBMCs. The origin of this receptor is a woman in her thirties or forties in good health. Some clones in this sample may be carry-over from other donors' samples. The CDR3 sequence: CSVEGQVHRETQYF. The CDR3 bases are TGCAGCGTTGAAGGCCAGGTGCATCGAGAGACCCAGTACTTC.